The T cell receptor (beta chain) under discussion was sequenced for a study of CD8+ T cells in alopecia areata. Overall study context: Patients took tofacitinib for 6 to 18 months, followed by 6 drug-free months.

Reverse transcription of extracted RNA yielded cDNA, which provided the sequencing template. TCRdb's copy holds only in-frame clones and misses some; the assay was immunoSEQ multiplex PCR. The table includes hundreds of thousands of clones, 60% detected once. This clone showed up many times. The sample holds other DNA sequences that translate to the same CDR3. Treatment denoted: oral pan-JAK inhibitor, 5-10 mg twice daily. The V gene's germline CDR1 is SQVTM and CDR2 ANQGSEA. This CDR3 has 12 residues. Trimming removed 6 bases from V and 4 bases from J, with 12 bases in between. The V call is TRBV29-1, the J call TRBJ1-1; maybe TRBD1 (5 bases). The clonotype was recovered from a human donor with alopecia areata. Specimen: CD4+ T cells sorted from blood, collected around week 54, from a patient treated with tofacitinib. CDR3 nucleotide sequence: TGCAGCGTCCTCCGGGGCGGCACTGAAGCTTTCTTT. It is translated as CSVLRGGTEAFF.